This is a list of T cell receptor beta chains from one sample in a study of T cells in Graves' hyperthyroidism and ophthalmopathy. TCRdb redid the calling of the multiplex PCR reads with MiXCR, one entry per CDR3 protein. The table includes around 610,000 distinct CDR3 sequences, roughly 14% detected once. Input material: blood. These receptor sequences come from a woman aged 40-49 years with Graves' ophthalmopathy. The CDR3 runs from the conserved cysteine through the conserved F or W. The order of the fields is D gene, J gene, clone size, V gene, CDR3 protein, CDR3 DNA. D genes are given only for firm matches. Not all rows give a size; the values are once, few, many and, for expanded clones, a class.

d_call: -
j_call: TRBJ1-2
clone_size: many
v_call: TRBV15
cdr3_aa: CATSPTGNYGYTF
cdr3_nt: TGTGCCACCAGCCCGACAGGAAACTATGGCTACACCTTC

d_call: -
j_call: TRBJ2-5
clone_size: few
v_call: TRBV7-9
cdr3_aa: CASSFREWETQYF
cdr3_nt: TGTGCCAGCAGCTTTAGGGAATGGGAGACCCAGTACTTC

d_call: -
j_call: TRBJ1-5
clone_size: many
v_call: TRBV7-6
cdr3_aa: CASSIGTYHSNQPQHF
cdr3_nt: TGTGCCAGCAGCATTGGGACCTATCATAGCAATCAGCCCCAGCATTTT

d_call: -
j_call: TRBJ1-3
clone_size: -
v_call: TRBV19
cdr3_aa: CASSTRRSAGNTIYF
cdr3_nt: TGTGCCAGTAGTACAAGGAGGTCAGCTGGAAACACCATATATTTT

d_call: -
j_call: TRBJ2-4
clone_size: few
v_call: TRBV28
cdr3_aa: CASSFPGVDRVNIQYF
cdr3_nt: TGTGCCAGCAGTTTTCCGGGGGTGGATAGGGTGAACATTCAGTACTTC

d_call: TRBD1
j_call: TRBJ1-1
clone_size: few
v_call: TRBV6-2/TRBV6-3
cdr3_aa: CASSYVLLTGAAEAFF
cdr3_nt: TGTGCCAGCAGTTACGTGCTTCTCACAGGGGCGGCTGAAGCTTTCTTT

d_call: TRBD1
j_call: TRBJ1-6
clone_size: few
v_call: TRBV19
cdr3_aa: CASSRDRVNSPLHF
cdr3_nt: TGTGCCAGTAGCCGGGACAGGGTAAATTCACCCCTCCACTTT

d_call: TRBD1
j_call: TRBJ1-2
clone_size: few
v_call: TRBV7-2
cdr3_aa: CASSSYRGLNSGYTF
cdr3_nt: TGTGCCAGCAGCTCGTACAGGGGACTTAACTCGGGCTACACCTTC

d_call: -
j_call: TRBJ2-2
clone_size: many
v_call: TRBV28
cdr3_aa: CASSSTGPTGELFF
cdr3_nt: TGTGCCAGCAGTTCGACAGGTCCCACCGGGGAGCTGTTTTTT

d_call: -
j_call: TRBJ1-1
clone_size: many
v_call: TRBV6-2/TRBV6-3
cdr3_aa: CASSNGGFRNTEAFF
cdr3_nt: TGTGCCAGCAGTAACGGGGGCTTTCGGAACACTGAAGCTTTCTTT

d_call: -
j_call: TRBJ1-5
clone_size: -
v_call: TRBV9
cdr3_aa: CASSVRGCNQPQHF
cdr3_nt: TGTGCCAGCAGCGTAAGGGGCTGCAATCAGCCCCAGCATTTT

d_call: -
j_call: TRBJ2-7
clone_size: many
v_call: TRBV2
cdr3_aa: CASSGQLFYEQYF
cdr3_nt: TGTGCCAGCAGTGGACAGTTGTTCTACGAGCAGTACTTC

d_call: -
j_call: TRBJ1-1
clone_size: many
v_call: TRBV30
cdr3_aa: CAWTVTPSAEAFF
cdr3_nt: TGTGCCTGGACTGTCACCCCGAGCGCTGAAGCTTTCTTT

d_call: -
j_call: TRBJ1-1
clone_size: many
v_call: TRBV7-8
cdr3_aa: CASSPVGGLGTEAFF
cdr3_nt: TGTGCCAGCAGCCCCGTGGGAGGGTTGGGCACTGAAGCTTTCTTT

d_call: TRBD1
j_call: TRBJ1-2
clone_size: -
v_call: TRBV20-1
cdr3_aa: CSAREGQGYGYTF
cdr3_nt: TGCAGTGCTAGAGAGGGACAGGGCTATGGCTACACCTTC

d_call: TRBD1
j_call: TRBJ1-1
clone_size: -
v_call: TRBV12-3/TRBV12-4
cdr3_aa: CASSFRDRGPPEAFF
cdr3_nt: TGTGCCAGCAGTTTTAGGGACAGGGGTCCCCCTGAAGCTTTCTTT

d_call: TRBD2
j_call: TRBJ2-6
clone_size: few
v_call: TRBV5-6
cdr3_aa: CASSWGTSILSGANVLTF
cdr3_nt: TGTGCCAGCAGCTGGGGGACTAGCATCCTCTCTGGGGCCAACGTCCTGACTTTC

d_call: -
j_call: TRBJ1-1
clone_size: -
v_call: TRBV30
cdr3_aa: CASTESPEAFF
cdr3_nt: TGTGCCTCCACCGAGAGTCCTGAAGCTTTCTTT

d_call: -
j_call: TRBJ2-7
clone_size: few
v_call: TRBV5-5
cdr3_aa: CASSFGGVTSLQYF
cdr3_nt: TGTGCCAGCAGCTTTGGAGGGGTCACTTCGTTGCAGTACTTC

d_call: -
j_call: TRBJ2-7
clone_size: many
v_call: TRBV11-1
cdr3_aa: CASSIYRAKQYF
cdr3_nt: TGTGCCAGCAGCATCTACAGGGCGAAGCAGTACTTC

d_call: -
j_call: TRBJ2-1
clone_size: -
v_call: TRBV2
cdr3_aa: CASRLGDEQFF
cdr3_nt: TGTGCCAGCAGGTTAGGCGATGAGCAGTTCTTC

d_call: -
j_call: TRBJ1-5
clone_size: few
v_call: TRBV28
cdr3_aa: CASSLGLYNQPQHF
cdr3_nt: TGTGCCAGCAGTTTAGGGCTGTACAATCAGCCCCAGCATTTT

d_call: -
j_call: TRBJ2-7
clone_size: many
v_call: TRBV6-1
cdr3_aa: CASSEIQYYEQYF
cdr3_nt: TGTGCCAGCAGTGAAATACAGTACTACGAGCAGTACTTC

d_call: TRBD1
j_call: TRBJ2-7
clone_size: -
v_call: TRBV12-3/TRBV12-4
cdr3_aa: CPSSYAGTGADYEQYF
cdr3_nt: TGTCCCAGCAGTTACGCCGGGACAGGGGCGGACTACGAGCAGTACTTC

d_call: TRBD1
j_call: TRBJ2-6
clone_size: few
v_call: TRBV11-2
cdr3_aa: CASSVDRASGANVLTF
cdr3_nt: TGTGCCAGCAGCGTTGACAGGGCATCTGGGGCCAACGTCCTGACTTTC

d_call: -
j_call: TRBJ1-3
clone_size: few
v_call: TRBV7-2
cdr3_aa: CASSLAPDPSGNTIYF
cdr3_nt: TGTGCCAGCAGCTTAGCGCCCGACCCCTCTGGAAACACCATATATTTT

d_call: TRBD1
j_call: TRBJ2-7
clone_size: many
v_call: TRBV6-2/TRBV6-3
cdr3_aa: CASREIGTDFSYEQYF
cdr3_nt: TGTGCCAGCAGAGAAATTGGGACAGACTTTTCCTACGAGCAGTACTTC

d_call: -
j_call: TRBJ2-7
clone_size: many
v_call: TRBV11-2
cdr3_aa: CASSPAQGDPYEQYF
cdr3_nt: TGTGCCAGCAGCCCCGCCCAGGGCGACCCCTACGAGCAGTACTTC

d_call: -
j_call: TRBJ2-7
clone_size: -
v_call: TRBV27
cdr3_aa: CATQGRGAYEQYF
cdr3_nt: TGTGCCACTCAGGGTCGGGGAGCCTACGAGCAGTACTTC

d_call: -
j_call: TRBJ2-5
clone_size: many
v_call: TRBV12-5
cdr3_aa: CASGSGSVGETQYF
cdr3_nt: TGTGCTAGTGGTTCCGGCTCCGTCGGAGAGACCCAGTACTTC

d_call: -
j_call: TRBJ2-2
clone_size: many
v_call: TRBV2
cdr3_aa: CASSAQSLNTGELFF
cdr3_nt: TGTGCCAGCAGCGCTCAATCTCTGAACACCGGGGAGCTGTTTTTT

d_call: -
j_call: TRBJ2-7
clone_size: -
v_call: TRBV19
cdr3_aa: CASSITGLAEQYF
cdr3_nt: TGTGCCAGTAGTATCACGGGACTCGCCGAGCAGTACTTC

d_call: -
j_call: TRBJ1-2
clone_size: many
v_call: TRBV12-3/TRBV12-4
cdr3_aa: CASSLSDNYGYTF
cdr3_nt: TGTGCCAGCAGTTTATCCGATAACTATGGCTACACCTTC

d_call: TRBD2
j_call: TRBJ2-7
clone_size: many
v_call: TRBV30
cdr3_aa: CAWSVGLAGEDEQYF
cdr3_nt: TGTGCCTGGAGTGTAGGACTAGCGGGAGAAGACGAGCAGTACTTC

d_call: -
j_call: TRBJ1-2
clone_size: many
v_call: TRBV28
cdr3_aa: CASSLERTVLGYTF
cdr3_nt: TGTGCCAGCAGTTTAGAAAGGACCGTCCTTGGCTACACCTTC

d_call: TRBD1
j_call: TRBJ1-1
clone_size: many
v_call: TRBV5-4
cdr3_aa: CASSSDRATEAFF
cdr3_nt: TGTGCCAGCAGCTCGGACAGGGCCACTGAAGCTTTCTTT

d_call: -
j_call: TRBJ1-2
clone_size: many
v_call: TRBV6-2/TRBV6-3
cdr3_aa: CASSLRETTYGYTF
cdr3_nt: TGTGCCAGCAGTTTGCGAGAAACTACCTATGGCTACACCTTC

d_call: TRBD1
j_call: TRBJ1-1
clone_size: many
v_call: TRBV6-1
cdr3_aa: CASTEDRGSEAFF
cdr3_nt: TGTGCCAGCACTGAGGACAGGGGATCTGAAGCTTTCTTT

d_call: TRBD1
j_call: TRBJ2-7
clone_size: -
v_call: TRBV11-1
cdr3_aa: CASSLTHTGGENYEQYF
cdr3_nt: TGTGCCAGCAGCCTTACCCATACAGGGGGCGAAAACTACGAGCAGTACTTC

d_call: -
j_call: TRBJ2-7
clone_size: many
v_call: TRBV12-5
cdr3_aa: CASGLHRDFSYEQYF
cdr3_nt: TGTGCTAGTGGTTTGCACCGGGACTTCTCCTACGAGCAGTACTTC

d_call: -
j_call: TRBJ2-2
clone_size: many
v_call: TRBV7-3
cdr3_aa: CASSLNGAGYYTGELFF
cdr3_nt: TGTGCCAGCAGCTTAAATGGTGCAGGGTACTACACCGGGGAGCTGTTTTTT

d_call: -
j_call: TRBJ2-7
clone_size: many
v_call: TRBV12-3/TRBV12-4
cdr3_aa: CASRAGDREQYF
cdr3_nt: TGTGCCAGCAGGGCGGGCGACCGCGAGCAGTACTTC

d_call: TRBD2
j_call: TRBJ2-5
clone_size: many
v_call: TRBV7-2
cdr3_aa: CASNPSGGPETQYF
cdr3_nt: TGTGCCAGCAACCCTAGCGGGGGCCCTGAGACCCAGTACTTC

d_call: TRBD2
j_call: TRBJ2-7
clone_size: -
v_call: TRBV6-2/TRBV6-3
cdr3_aa: CASSYSRSERGPPYEQYF
cdr3_nt: TGTGCCAGCAGTTACTCCCGCTCCGAGCGGGGGCCACCCTACGAGCAGTACTTC

d_call: -
j_call: TRBJ2-2
clone_size: -
v_call: TRBV29-1
cdr3_aa: CSVEDRWGQGTGELFF
cdr3_nt: TGCAGCGTTGAAGATAGGTGGGGTCAGGGCACCGGGGAGCTGTTTTTT

d_call: -
j_call: TRBJ1-1
clone_size: many
v_call: TRBV6-2/TRBV6-3
cdr3_aa: CASRRALEAFF
cdr3_nt: TGTGCCAGCAGACGGGCACTTGAAGCTTTCTTT

d_call: TRBD1
j_call: TRBJ1-1
clone_size: many
v_call: TRBV2
cdr3_aa: CASSDRLTGENTEAFF
cdr3_nt: TGTGCCAGCAGTGATAGGTTAACAGGGGAGAACACTGAAGCTTTCTTT

d_call: -
j_call: TRBJ1-2
clone_size: many
v_call: TRBV19
cdr3_aa: CASSIGGGNYGYTF
cdr3_nt: TGTGCCAGTAGTATCGGTGGGGGCAACTATGGCTACACCTTC

d_call: -
j_call: TRBJ1-2
clone_size: many
v_call: TRBV9
cdr3_aa: CASSVGPQDTHGYTF
cdr3_nt: TGTGCCAGCAGCGTAGGTCCCCAGGACACTCATGGCTACACCTTC

d_call: TRBD2
j_call: TRBJ2-7
clone_size: -
v_call: TRBV15
cdr3_aa: CATSRVGLAGSSYEQYF
cdr3_nt: TGTGCCACCAGCAGAGTTGGCCTAGCGGGGAGCTCCTACGAGCAGTACTTC

d_call: TRBD2
j_call: TRBJ2-1
clone_size: -
v_call: TRBV4-1
cdr3_aa: CASSQEAVAGGPANEQFF
cdr3_nt: TGCGCCAGCAGCCAAGAAGCGGTAGCGGGAGGGCCCGCCAATGAGCAGTTCTTC

d_call: TRBD1
j_call: TRBJ1-2
clone_size: -
v_call: TRBV5-6
cdr3_aa: CASSASRTGDDGYTF
cdr3_nt: TGTGCCAGCAGCGCGAGTCGGACAGGGGATGATGGCTACACCTTC

d_call: TRBD1
j_call: TRBJ2-2
clone_size: -
v_call: TRBV9
cdr3_aa: CASSGTGQTGELFF
cdr3_nt: TGTGCCAGCAGCGGGACAGGCCAAACCGGGGAGCTGTTTTTT